This T cell receptor beta chain was observed in a study of T cell repertoires in cytomegalovirus infection. Overall study context: CMV infection together with matching HLA type was indicated by public TCR beta signatures.

V trimming: 1 base; J trimming: 6 bases; junction bases outside the gene matches: 10. The CDR3 has 16 residues. In germline, CDR1 is LGHNA, CDR2 YSLEER. TCRdb passed the reads through MiXCR, listing each CDR3 protein once. Here the sample spans over 300,000 distinct CDR3 sequences, about a sixth being singletons. This clonotype was observed a few times. Its target is not known. Regarding the study as a whole: Clonotypes of TCR beta that were HLA-C-restricted and CMV-specific dominated the ex vivo response.

The sequencing sample was made of PBMCs. The receptor was derived from a human donor in good health (CMV status not recorded). Some clones in this sample may be carry-over from other donors' samples. V gene TRBV4-3 combines with J gene TRBJ2-3; 7 positions match TRBD1. The chain's CDR3 is CASSQVRGQEPDTQYF. The CDR3 DNA sequence: TGCGCCAGCAGCCAAGTGCGAGGACAGGAGCCGGATACGCAGTATTTT.